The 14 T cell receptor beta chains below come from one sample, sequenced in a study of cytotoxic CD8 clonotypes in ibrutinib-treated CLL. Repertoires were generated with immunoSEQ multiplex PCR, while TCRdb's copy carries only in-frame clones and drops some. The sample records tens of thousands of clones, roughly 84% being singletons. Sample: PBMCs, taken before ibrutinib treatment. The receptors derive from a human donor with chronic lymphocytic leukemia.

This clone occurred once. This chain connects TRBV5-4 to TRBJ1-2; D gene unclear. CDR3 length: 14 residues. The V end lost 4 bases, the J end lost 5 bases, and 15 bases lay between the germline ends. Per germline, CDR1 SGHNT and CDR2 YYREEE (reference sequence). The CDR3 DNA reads TGTGCCAGCAGCCCGATGCGGGGTTCATATGGCTACACCTTC. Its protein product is CASSPMRGSYGYTF.

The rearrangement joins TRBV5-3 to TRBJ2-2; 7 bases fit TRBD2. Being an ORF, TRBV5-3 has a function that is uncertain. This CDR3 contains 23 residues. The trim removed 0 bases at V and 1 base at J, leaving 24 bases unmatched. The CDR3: CARSLGWEREDCYVPLNTGELFF. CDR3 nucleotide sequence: TGTGCCAGAAGCTTGGGGTGGGAGCGGGAAGATTGCTACGTACCCTTGAACACCGGGGAGCTGTTTTTT.

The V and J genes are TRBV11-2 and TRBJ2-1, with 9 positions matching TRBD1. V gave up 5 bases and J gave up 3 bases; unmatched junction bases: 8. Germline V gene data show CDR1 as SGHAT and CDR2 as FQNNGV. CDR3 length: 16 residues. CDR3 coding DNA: TGTGCCAGCAGCCCTACCGACAGGGGGAACTACAATGAGCAGTTCTTC. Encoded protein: CASSPTDRGNYNEQFF. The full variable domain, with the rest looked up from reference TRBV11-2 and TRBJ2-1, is EAGVAQSPRYKIIEKRQSVAFWCNPISGHATLYWYQQILGQGPKLLIQFQNNGVVDDSQLPKDRFSAERLKGVDSTLKIQPAKLEDSAVYLCASSPTDRGNYNEQFFGPGTRLTVL.

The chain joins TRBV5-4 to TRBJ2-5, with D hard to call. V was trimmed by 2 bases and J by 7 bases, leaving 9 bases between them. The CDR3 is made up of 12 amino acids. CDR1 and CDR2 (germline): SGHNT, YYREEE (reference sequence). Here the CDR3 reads CASSLEMRTQYF. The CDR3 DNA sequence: TGTGCCAGCAGCTTAGAAATGCGGACCCAGTACTTC.

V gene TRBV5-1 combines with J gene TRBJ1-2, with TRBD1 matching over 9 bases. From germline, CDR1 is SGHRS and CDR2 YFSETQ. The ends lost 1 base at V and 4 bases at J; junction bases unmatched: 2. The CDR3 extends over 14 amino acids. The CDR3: CASSLPGQGYGYTF. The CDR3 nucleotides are TGCGCCAGCAGCTTGCCGGGACAGGGCTATGGCTACACCTTC.

CDR3: CAISRDPTDTQYF. The CDR3 DNA reads TGTGCCATCAGTAGGGACCCAACAGATACGCAGTATTTT. V usage is TRBV10-3 and J usage is TRBJ2-3; tentatively, D is TRBD1 or TRBD2 (5 bases each). Germline values: CDR1 ENHRY, CDR2 SYGVKD. With 5 bases removed from V and 3 bases from J, the gap between germline ends came to 9 bases. The CDR3 length is 13 residues.

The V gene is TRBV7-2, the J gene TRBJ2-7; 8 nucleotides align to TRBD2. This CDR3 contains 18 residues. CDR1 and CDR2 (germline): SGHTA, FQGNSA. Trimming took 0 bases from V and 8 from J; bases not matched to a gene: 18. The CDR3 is CASSLAPWGSGDNLQQYF. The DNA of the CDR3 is TGTGCCAGCAGCTTAGCCCCATGGGGTAGCGGGGACAATTTGCAGCAGTACTTC.

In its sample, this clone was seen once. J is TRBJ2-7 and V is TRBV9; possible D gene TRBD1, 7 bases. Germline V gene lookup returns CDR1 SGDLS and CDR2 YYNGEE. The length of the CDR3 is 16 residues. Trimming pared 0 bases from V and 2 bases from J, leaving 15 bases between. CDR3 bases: TGTGCCAGCAGCGTAGCTGGTGGGGGGACAGCCTACGAGCAGTACTTC. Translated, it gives CASSVAGGGTAYEQYF.

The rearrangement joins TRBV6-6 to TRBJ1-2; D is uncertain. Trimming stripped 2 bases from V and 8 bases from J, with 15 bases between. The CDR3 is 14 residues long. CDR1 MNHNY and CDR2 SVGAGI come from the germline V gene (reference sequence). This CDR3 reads CASSYQRKERGYTF. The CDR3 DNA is TGTGCCAGCAGTTACCAAAGAAAAGAAAGGGGCTACACCTTC.

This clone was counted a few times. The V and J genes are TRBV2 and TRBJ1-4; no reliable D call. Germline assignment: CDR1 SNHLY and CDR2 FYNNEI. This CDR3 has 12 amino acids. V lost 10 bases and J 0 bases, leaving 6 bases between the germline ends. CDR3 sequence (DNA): TGTGCCACGCGCCCAACTAATGAAAAACTGTTTTTT. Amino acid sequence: CATRPTNEKLFF. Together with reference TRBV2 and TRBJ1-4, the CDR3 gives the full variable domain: EPEVTQTPSHQVTQMGQEVILRCVPISNHLYFYWYRQILGQKVEFLVSFYNNEISEKSEIFDDQFSVERPDGSNFTLKIRSTKLEDSAMYFCATRPTNEKLFFGSGTQLSVL.

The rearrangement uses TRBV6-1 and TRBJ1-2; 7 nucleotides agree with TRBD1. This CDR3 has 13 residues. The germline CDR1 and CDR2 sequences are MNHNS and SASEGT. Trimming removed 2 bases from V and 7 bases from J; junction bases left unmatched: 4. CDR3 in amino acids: CASSEYQGVGYTF. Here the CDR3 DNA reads TGTGCCAGCAGTGAATACCAGGGGGTTGGCTACACCTTC.

Written as DNA, the CDR3 is TGTGCCAGCAGCTTGGTCACCGAAGTCAAGCCCCAGCATTTT. This translates into CASSLVTEVKPQHF. The V and J genes are TRBV5-6 and TRBJ1-5; D gene uncertain. This CDR3 is built from 14 residues. The ends were cut back, 0 bases at V and 8 bases at J, with 12 bases in the middle. Germline CDR1 and CDR2: SGHDT and YYEEEE.

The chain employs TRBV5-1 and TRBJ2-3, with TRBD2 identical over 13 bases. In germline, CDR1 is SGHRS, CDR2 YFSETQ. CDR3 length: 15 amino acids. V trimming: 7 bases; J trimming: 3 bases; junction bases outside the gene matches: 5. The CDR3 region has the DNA TGCGCCAGCGGACTAGCGGGAGTTAGTACAGATACGCAGTATTTT. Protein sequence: CASGLAGVSTDTQYF. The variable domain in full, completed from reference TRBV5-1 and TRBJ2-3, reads KAGVTQTPRYLIKTRGQQVTLSCSPISGHRSVSWYQQTPGQGLQFLFEYFSETQRNKGNFPGRFSGRQFSNSRSEMNVSTLELGDSALYLCASGLAGVSTDTQYFGPGTRLTVL.

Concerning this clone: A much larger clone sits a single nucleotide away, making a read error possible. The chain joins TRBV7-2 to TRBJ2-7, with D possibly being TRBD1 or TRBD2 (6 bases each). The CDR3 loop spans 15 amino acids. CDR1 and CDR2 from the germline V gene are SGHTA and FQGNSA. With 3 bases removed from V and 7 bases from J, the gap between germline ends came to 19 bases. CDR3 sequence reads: CASSLEGTRSGEQYF. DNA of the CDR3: TGTGCCAGCAGCTTGGAGGGGACAAGGTCGGGGGAGCAGTACTTC.